The 21 T cell receptor beta chains below come from one sample, sequenced in a study of graft-versus-host responses after intestinal transplantation. These receptors have no known antigen. Generated by immunoSEQ multiplex PCR, the TCRdb table keeps only in-frame clones and is missing some. In the table there are around 120,000 clones, approximately 95% of which are singletons. Specimen: unstimulated CD8+ T cells sorted from spleen or lymph node cells, collected before intestinal transplant. The receptors shown here come from a human donor who received an intestinal transplant.

This clone was seen a handful of times. This chain links TRBV14 with TRBJ2-7, with D uncertain. The germline CDR1 and CDR2 sequences are SGHDN and FVKESK. Trimming stripped 1 base from V and 5 bases from J, with 3 bases between. This CDR3 has 11 residues. The CDR3 DNA sequence: TGTGCCAGCAGCCAAGGACACGAGCAGTACTTC. Its protein is CASSQGHEQYF.

This CDR3 is CASSIRPSEQYF. The CDR3 DNA sequence: TGTGCCAGCAGCATTCGGCCGTCCGAGCAGTACTTC. This chain links TRBV28 with TRBJ2-7; D gene uncertain. The germline V gene encodes CDR1 MDHEN and CDR2 SYDVKM. The CDR3 contains 12 residues. The ends were cut back, 6 bases at V and 6 bases at J, with 12 bases in the middle. Looking up the rest from reference TRBV28 and TRBJ2-7 gives the full variable domain: DVKVTQSSRYLVKRTGEKVFLECVQDMDHENMFWYRQDPGLGLRLIYFSYDVKMKEKGDIPEGYSVSREKKERFSLILESASTNQTSMYLCASSIRPSEQYFGPGTRLTVT.

V gene TRBV4-1 combines with J gene TRBJ2-7; 8 bases fit TRBD2. V trimming: 1 base; J trimming: 0 bases; junction bases outside the gene matches: 2. The germline gives CDR1 MGHRA, CDR2 YSYEKL. The CDR3 runs to 15 residues. The CDR3 DNA sequence: TGCGCCAGCAGCCAAGTAGCGGGGCCCTCCTACGAGCAGTACTTC. Its protein product is CASSQVAGPSYEQYF.

The chain carries TRBV28 and TRBJ2-7, with D perhaps TRBD1 or TRBD2 (5 bases each). Germline CDR1 and CDR2: MDHEN and SYDVKM. The CDR3 is 18 amino acids. V lost 1 base and J lost 0, with 19 bases in between. The CDR3 is CASSLYPPRGHSSYEQYF. In nucleotides, the CDR3 is TGTGCCAGCAGTTTATATCCCCCCCGGGGCCACAGCTCCTACGAGCAGTACTTC. Full variable domain (remainder filled in from reference TRBV28 and TRBJ2-7): DVKVTQSSRYLVKRTGEKVFLECVQDMDHENMFWYRQDPGLGLRLIYFSYDVKMKEKGDIPEGYSVSREKKERFSLILESASTNQTSMYLCASSLYPPRGHSSYEQYFGPGTRLTVT.

DNA of the CDR3: TGTGCCAGCGGCCCAGGGGGCCGGTACGAGCAGTACTTC. Its translation is CASGPGGRYEQYF. The chain couples TRBV9 to TRBJ2-7; 8 bases agree with TRBD1. Unmatched junction bases numbered 7, after V lost 7 bases and J lost 4 bases. Looked up from germline, CDR1 is SGDLS and CDR2 is YYNGEE. This CDR3 is 13 amino acids long.

The rearrangement uses TRBV27 and TRBJ2-1; D is tentatively TRBD1 or TRBD2 (5 bases each). Germline V gene data show CDR1 as MNHEY and CDR2 as SMNVEV (reference sequence). The CDR3 spans 17 residues. V gave up 5 bases and J gave up 4 bases, with 21 bases separating them. The CDR3 region has the DNA TGTGCCAGCAGTCTCCCCGGGACGTTAAATTCGTACAATGAGCAGTTCTTC. Translation: CASSLPGTLNSYNEQFF.

This clone was seen a single time. J is TRBJ2-7 and V is TRBV4-1, with TRBD2 as a possible D gene (5 bases). The CDR3 extends over 12 amino acids. V shed 0 bases and J shed 9 bases, with 9 bases lying between them. From germline, CDR1 is MGHRA and CDR2 YSYEKL. CDR3 sequence (DNA): TGCGCCAGCAGCCAAGAAATCGGGGTGCAGTACTTC. As protein: CASSQEIGVQYF.

This clone was seen once. This chain uses TRBV5-1 with TRBJ2-1, with 7 bases fitting TRBD1. This CDR3 spans 14 amino acids. The germline V gene has CDR1 SGHRS and CDR2 YFSETQ. The trim removed 1 base at V and 6 bases at J, leaving 4 bases unmatched. The CDR3 DNA reads TGCGCCAGCAGCTTGTATCGGACAGGCAATGAGCAGTTCTTC. This encodes CASSLYRTGNEQFF. The variable domain in full, with the rest retrieved from reference TRBV5-1 and TRBJ2-1, is KAGVTQTPRYLIKTRGQQVTLSCSPISGHRSVSWYQQTPGQGLQFLFEYFSETQRNKGNFPGRFSGRQFSNSRSEMNVSTLELGDSALYLCASSLYRTGNEQFFGPGTRLTVL.

The table lists this clone with a count of one. This specimen includes other DNA sequences encoding the same CDR3. J is TRBJ2-7 and V is TRBV19, with 8 bases that match TRBD1. V lost 5 bases, J lost 1 base, and 4 bases stayed unmatched. Germline lookup yields CDR1 LNHDA and CDR2 SQIVND (reference sequence). The CDR3 sequence is 14 residues long. The CDR3 loop reads CASSPGTGSYEQYF. The CDR3 DNA reads TGTGCCAGTAGTCCCGGGACAGGTTCCTACGAGCAGTACTTC.

This chain joins TRBV6-5 and TRBJ1-1; D call uncertain. Germline CDR1 and CDR2: MNHEY and SVGAGI. The CDR3 totals 12 residues. Deletions cut 6 bases from V and 8 bases from J, with 13 bases between. In DNA, the CDR3 is TGTGCCAGCAGCACCCAGAAGGCAGAAGCTTTCTTT. This translates into CASSTQKAEAFF.

This chain connects TRBV4-2 to TRBJ2-7; D is possibly TRBD1 (5 bases). With 3 bases removed from V and 3 bases from J, the gap between germline ends came to 15 bases. The germline V gene has CDR1 LGHNA and CDR2 YNFKEQ. The CDR3 is made up of 15 amino acids. The CDR3 sequence is CASSQNVGQGYEQYF. The CDR3 coding sequence is TGTGCCAGCAGCCAGAACGTGGGGCAGGGCTACGAGCAGTACTTC.

This rearrangement joins TRBV7-3 to TRBJ2-3; D is unclear. The CDR3 length is 15 residues. Germline CDR1 SGHTA, CDR2 FQGTGA. V shed 2 bases and J shed 2 bases, with 11 bases lying between them. CDR3 protein: CASSLLESATDTQYF. Written as DNA, the CDR3 is TGTGCCAGCAGCTTATTGGAGTCTGCCACAGATACGCAGTATTTT.

The chain links TRBV12-5 to TRBJ2-5; no clear D gene. The germline gives CDR1 LGHNT, CDR2 FRNRAP. This CDR3 region has 12 residues. V lost 5 bases to trimming and J lost 0 bases, with 4 bases between them. The CDR3 DNA follows: TGTGCTAGTGGTCCGAACCAAGAGACCCAGTACTTC. Protein product: CASGPNQETQYF. Full variable domain (missing parts from reference TRBV12-5 and TRBJ2-5): DARVTQTPRHKVTEMGQEVTMRCQPILGHNTVFWYRQTMMQGLELLAYFRNRAPLDDSGMPKDRFSAEMPDATLATLKIQPSEPRDSAVYFCASGPNQETQYFGPGTRLLVL.

The V gene is TRBV13, the J gene TRBJ2-3, with D maybe TRBD2 (6 bases). The V gene lost 5 bases and the J gene lost 4 bases, with 16 bases spanning the gap. The CDR3 covers 15 residues. CDR1 is PRHDT, CDR2 FYEKMQ, per germline (reference sequence). CDR3 region: CASSTRDLFADTQYF. The DNA of the CDR3 is TGTGCCAGCAGCACCCGGGACTTGTTCGCAGATACGCAGTATTTT.

The chain uses TRBV4-1 and TRBJ2-3, with TRBD2 identical over 10 bases. V shed 6 bases and J 4 bases; nucleotides not matched to a gene: 16. The CDR3 runs 18 residues. Germline CDR1 and CDR2: MGHRA and YSYEKL. The DNA for the CDR3 is TGCGCCAGCAGTACAAGGCTACTAGCGGGAAGAATAGCAGATACGCAGTATTTT. Protein: CASSTRLLAGRIADTQYF.

CDR3 in DNA: TGTGCCAGCAGCTCGAGGGACAGGGGGGACACCGGGGAGCTGTTTTTT. Protein sequence: CASSSRDRGDTGELFF. V and J are TRBV11-2 and TRBJ2-2; 11 positions agree with TRBD1. Germline CDR1 is SGHAT and CDR2 is FQNNGV. This CDR3 region has 16 residues. The V segment lost 4 bases and the J segment 3 bases; nucleotides outside the gene matches: 4. The complete variable domain, with remaining parts taken from reference TRBV11-2 and TRBJ2-2, reads EAGVAQSPRYKIIEKRQSVAFWCNPISGHATLYWYQQILGQGPKLLIQFQNNGVVDDSQLPKDRFSAERLKGVDSTLKIQPAKLEDSAVYLCASSSRDRGDTGELFFGEGSRLTVL.

The chain links TRBV6-5 to TRBJ2-7, with TRBD1 matching 7 bases. Germline V gene lookup returns CDR1 MNHEY and CDR2 SVGAGI. The V and J ends lost 2 bases and 2 bases, in that order; junction bases with no gene match: 6. The CDR3 covers 15 residues. DNA for the CDR3: TGTGCCAGCAGTTACGGGACAGCGGATGCCTACGAGCAGTACTTC. This codes for CASSYGTADAYEQYF.

The chain links TRBV14 to TRBJ2-7, with 8 positions matching TRBD1. V dropped 0 bases and J dropped 3; count of bases not matched to a gene: 4. The germline V gene encodes CDR1 SGHDN and CDR2 FVKESK. The CDR3 loop spans 15 amino acids. The chain's CDR3 is CASSQDRGQFYEQYF. The CDR3 nucleotides read TGTGCCAGCAGCCAAGACAGGGGGCAATTCTACGAGCAGTACTTC.

This clone was picked up one time. The chain combines TRBV28 with TRBJ2-5, with D possibly matching TRBD2 (6 bases). The DNA end lines up better with TRBJ2-7; the J call may be wrong. Germline-derived CDR1 and CDR2 are MDHEN and SYDVKM. This CDR3 has 16 amino acids. Here the CDR3 reads CASSLPWGEVRYEQYF. CDR3 sequence (DNA): TGTGCCAGCAGTTTGCCCTGGGGGGAGGTTCGCTACGAGCAGTACTTC.

V gene TRBV27 combines with J gene TRBJ2-2; D not resolved. CDR3 length equals 14 residues. The V end was cut by 3 bases, the J end by 0 bases, with 5 bases between. Germline CDR1 reads MNHEY; CDR2 reads SMNVEV (reference sequence). The CDR3 loop reads CASSFSANTGELFF. The CDR3, as DNA: TGTGCCAGCAGTTTTTCTGCGAACACCGGGGAGCTGTTTTTT.

V is TRBV27 and J is TRBJ1-2; D ambiguous. CDR3 length equals 16 residues. Germline V gene data show CDR1 as MNHEY and CDR2 as SMNVEV (reference sequence). V lost 0 bases and J lost 3, with 14 bases in between. The CDR3 bases are TGTGCCAGCAGTTTATCTAATCGTCTACGGGACTATGGCTACACCTTC. It translates to CASSLSNRLRDYGYTF.